This TCR beta chain was sequenced during a study of cytotoxic CD8 clonotypes in ibrutinib-treated CLL. About this clone itself: As yet, its antigen is unknown.

The data were produced by immunoSEQ multiplex PCR, yet TCRdb's version contains in-frame clones alone and is incomplete. Of about 140,000 clones in the sample, about three quarters are singletons; the top ten hold roughly 4.7%. Per the germline V gene, CDR1 is SNHLY and CDR2 is FYNNEI. Deletions cut 6 bases from V and 5 bases from J, with 8 bases between. This CDR3 has 11 residues. Overall study findings and caveats: While tracking circulating CD8+ T-cell counts, baseline clonality exceeded that of age-matched healthy donors.

J is TRBJ2-7 and V is TRBV2, with TRBD1 as a possible D gene (5 bases). The clonotype was recovered from a human donor with chronic lymphocytic leukemia. The source was PBMCs, collected after 24 months of ibrutinib treatment. This CDR3 is CASRGQHEQYF. The CDR3, as DNA: TGTGCCAGCAGGGGGCAGCACGAGCAGTACTTC.